The following is a T cell receptor (beta chain) sequence with its context. Using immunoSEQ multiplex PCR, the repertoire was profiled, and TCRdb retains in-frame clones only, with some absent. The data hold under 450,000 clones, with less than 90% observed a single time. The entry originates in a study of blood T cell repertoires in COVID-19. On the study more broadly: The United States, Italy and Spain provided the acute and convalescent COVID-19 samples. T cells, B-cell-depleted T cells, or PBMCs supplied cDNA or gDNA.

Trimming stripped 0 bases from V and 14 bases from J, with 11 bases between. This CDR3 spans 12 amino acids. Germline V gene sequence: CDR1 KGHSY, CDR2 FQNENV. This study enrolled people aged 18 to 89 from about two dozen US geographic areas. Symptom resolution, clearance, or two negative PCRs marked donors in Cohort 3 as recovered. This sequence was found in a woman aged 30 to 39 who had recovered from COVID-19. Sequencing input: PBMCs or T cells enriched from blood (not recorded which). The rearrangement links TRBV16 to TRBJ2-1; D might be TRBD1 (5 bases). The CDR3 DNA is TGTGCCAGCAGCCAATCGGTGTCAGGGAAGTTCTTC. As protein: CASSQSVSGKFF. Supplemented by reference TRBV16 and TRBJ2-1, the full variable domain reads GEEVAQTPKHLVRGEGQKAKLYCAPIKGHSYVFWYQQVLKNEFKFLISFQNENVFDETGMPKERFSAKCLPNSPCSLEIQATKLEDSAVYFCASSQSVSGKFFGPGTRLTVL.